The 27 T cell receptor beta chains given below trace back to one sample, sequenced in a study of OX40 agonist ivuxolimab in advanced cancers. Produced via immunoSEQ multiplex PCR; TCRdb's table is partial and in-frame only. The table has about 10,000 clones, 77% seen once. The sequences come from CD4+ or CD8+ T cells sorted from blood, collected in a trial of the OX40 agonist ivuxolimab. The receptors come from an adult with an advanced solid tumor such as melanoma, head and neck, liver or kidney cancer.

To note about this clone: At the DNA level, this CDR3 is encoded by other sequences in the same sample as well. The rearrangement uses TRBV7-6 and TRBJ2-1; 7 positions match TRBD2. V was clipped by 1 base and J by 2 bases; unmatched bases: 11. This CDR3 is 18 amino acids long. Per germline, CDR1 SGHVS and CDR2 FNYEAQ. The CDR3 here is CASSLGGATSEAYNEQFF. DNA for the CDR3: TGTGCCAGCAGCTTAGGAGGGGCCACTAGCGAGGCCTACAATGAGCAGTTCTTC.

The chain uses TRBV19 and TRBJ1-3; D unclear. CDR3 length equals 14 residues. Germline-derived CDR1 and CDR2 are LNHDA and SQIVND (reference sequence). Between the trimmed V and J ends, which lost 5 bases and 11 bases, there was a span of 19 bases. The CDR3 nucleotides read TGTGCCAGTAGTCCCGGCCCCGCCGGGTATGCCATATATTTT. It is translated as CASSPGPAGYAIYF. Full variable domain (remainder filled in from reference TRBV19 and TRBJ1-3): DGGITQSPKYLFRKEGQNVTLSCEQNLNHDAMYWYRQDPGQGLRLIYYSQIVNDFQKGDIAEGYSVSREKKESFPLTVTSAQKNPTAFYLCASSPGPAGYAIYFGEGSWLTVV.

A single count supports this clone. The V and J genes are TRBV10-3 and TRBJ2-3; D unresolved. The germline V and J ends were trimmed by 2 bases and 2 bases, with 8 bases remaining between them. The CDR3 loop spans 14 amino acids. Germline-derived CDR1 and CDR2 are ENHRY and SYGVKD. CDR3 DNA sequence: TGTGCCATCAGTGAGCTGGCAGACACAGATACGCAGTATTTT. Amino acid sequence: CAISELADTDTQYF.

This chain uses TRBV10-2 with TRBJ1-1; possibly TRBD1 for D (6 bases). The germline CDR1 and CDR2 sequences are WSHSY and SAAADI. V was cut by 10 bases and J by 3 bases, with 12 bases left in between. CDR3 size: 12 residues. DNA of the CDR3: TGCGCCACCTCGGGGGCACACACTGAAGCTTTCTTT. It encodes CATSGAHTEAFF.

There are a few counts of this clone. The V call is TRBV11-3, the J call TRBJ2-1; maybe TRBD2 (6 bases). This CDR3 spans 14 amino acids. V was pared by 3 bases and J by 6 bases, with 12 bases between. From germline, CDR1 is SGHNT and CDR2 YENEEA. The CDR3 nucleotides read TGTGCCAGCAGCTTGAGGGCGGGAAGCAATGAGCAGTTCTTC. Amino acid sequence: CASSLRAGSNEQFF.

Only one count was recorded for this clone. This sequence joins TRBV9 and TRBJ2-1; D perhaps matches TRBD2 (5 bases). CDR1 is SGDLS and CDR2 is YYNGEE in the germline V gene. V lost 4 bases and J 8 bases, leaving 16 bases between the germline ends. There are 14 residues in the CDR3. CDR3 amino acids: CASSPHRGLDEQFF. The CDR3, as DNA: TGTGCCAGCAGCCCCCACCGGGGTCTGGATGAGCAGTTCTTC.

Turning to this clone: This specimen includes other DNA sequences encoding the same CDR3. The CDR3 DNA sequence: TGTGCCAGCAGTAGACAGGGGTACACCGGGGAGCTGTTTTTT. The encoded protein is CASSRQGYTGELFF. The rearrangement uses TRBV27 and TRBJ2-2; 8 bases match TRBD1. Germline assignment: CDR1 MNHEY and CDR2 SMNVEV (reference sequence). Trimming cost V 5 bases and J 3 bases; bases outside gene matches: 2. This CDR3 is built from 14 residues.

The chain has TRBV5-1 and TRBJ2-3; D gene ambiguous. V lost 0 bases and J lost 2, with 13 bases in between. Germline V gives CDR1 SGHRS, CDR2 YFSETQ. The CDR3 contains 16 residues. CDR3 region: CASSLVASSLTDTQYF. CDR3 sequence (DNA): TGCGCCAGCAGCTTGGTGGCCTCTTCCCTCACAGATACGCAGTATTTT.

In this sample, this clone is medium-sized. V usage is TRBV2 and J usage is TRBJ2-7, with 10 positions matching TRBD2. The germline V gene encodes CDR1 SNHLY and CDR2 FYNNEI. V lost 4 bases and J lost 0; bases outside the gene matches: 9. There are 17 residues in the CDR3. The CDR3 nucleotides are TGTGCCAGCAGTGGCATGACTAGCGGGCGGAACTCCTACGAGCAGTACTTC. Translation: CASSGMTSGRNSYEQYF.

The chain has TRBV7-9 and TRBJ2-2; 9 nucleotides line up with TRBD1. The CDR3 runs to 17 residues. Losses at the gene ends were 8 bases for V and 3 bases for J; bases not matched to a gene: 13. Per the germline V gene, CDR1 is SEHNR and CDR2 is FQNEAQ (reference sequence). The chain's CDR3 is CASPNVPGQGDTGELFF. CDR3 DNA sequence: TGTGCCAGCCCGAACGTACCGGGACAGGGAGACACCGGGGAGCTGTTTTTT. Full variable domain (missing parts from reference TRBV7-9 and TRBJ2-2): DTGVSQNPRHKITKRGQNVTFRCDPISEHNRLYWYRQTLGQGPEFLTYFQNEAQLEKSRLLSDRFSAERPKGSFSTLEIQRTEQGDSAMYLCASPNVPGQGDTGELFFGEGSRLTVL.

This chain joins TRBV28 and TRBJ2-7, with 11 positions matching TRBD2. CDR1 is MDHEN, CDR2 SYDVKM, per germline. Trimming took 1 base from V and 4 from J; bases not matched to a gene: 3. The CDR3 consists of 15 residues. The CDR3 coding sequence is TGTGCCAGCAGTTTATCGGCTAGCGGGAGGTACGAGCAGTACTTC. This codes for CASSLSASGRYEQYF. The whole variable domain, remainder taken from reference TRBV28 and TRBJ2-7, is DVKVTQSSRYLVKRTGEKVFLECVQDMDHENMFWYRQDPGLGLRLIYFSYDVKMKEKGDIPEGYSVSREKKERFSLILESASTNQTSMYLCASSLSASGRYEQYFGPGTRLTVT.

This clone was seen only once. The chain links TRBV5-6 to TRBJ1-1; TRBD1 matches at 7 bases. V shed 4 bases and J 1 base; nucleotides not matched to a gene: 13. This CDR3 region has 17 residues. Germline CDR1 and CDR2: SGHDT and YYEEEE. The CDR3: CASSLRGRVGENTEAFF. The CDR3 DNA sequence: TGTGCCAGCAGCCTCAGGGGGAGGGTGGGGGAGAACACTGAAGCTTTCTTT.

The chain recombines TRBV10-3 with TRBJ2-5; D may be TRBD1 (8 bases). The germline CDR1 and CDR2 sequences are ENHRY and SYGVKD. Between the trimmed V and J ends, which lost 5 bases and 2 bases, there was a span of 15 bases. CDR3 length: 15 residues. The CDR3 bases are TGTGCCATCAGTTCCGGACAGGGAGGGCAAGAGACCCAGTACTTC. Translation gives CAISSGQGGQETQYF.

V and J are TRBV4-1 and TRBJ2-7, with D possibly TRBD2 on 5 matching bases. This CDR3 region has 14 residues. V lost 0 bases and J 6 bases, leaving 12 bases between the germline ends. Germline V gene lookup returns CDR1 MGHRA and CDR2 YSYEKL. DNA for the CDR3: TGCGCCAGCAGCCAAGATCGGGAACTCCCCGAGCAGTACTTC. It specifies CASSQDRELPEQYF.

This chain uses TRBV11-1 with TRBJ1-1; no clear D. The V and J ends lost 1 base and 4 bases respectively, with 13 bases between them. The CDR3 runs 15 residues. The germline V gene encodes CDR1 SGHAT and CDR2 FQDESV (reference sequence). The CDR3 nucleotides read TGTGCCAGCAGCTTAGGACCCGGGAGGTTCACTGAAGCTTTCTTT. Its protein product is CASSLGPGRFTEAFF.

The rearrangement links TRBV28 to TRBJ2-3; D remains ambiguous. The ends were cut back, 2 bases at V and 4 bases at J, with 10 bases in the middle. Germline CDR1 and CDR2: MDHEN and SYDVKM. The CDR3 extends over 14 amino acids. DNA of the CDR3: TGTGCCAGCAGTTTAAGTGGGCATCCAGATACGCAGTATTTT. Residues: CASSLSGHPDTQYF.

V is TRBV30 and J is TRBJ2-2, with D tentatively TRBD1 or TRBD2 (5 bases each). The CDR3 is made up of 15 amino acids. Trimming removed 4 bases from V and 5 bases from J, with 17 bases in between. The germline V gene encodes CDR1 GTSNPN and CDR2 SVGIG (reference sequence). The CDR3 is CAWIPGSVWTGELFF. CDR3 coding DNA: TGTGCCTGGATCCCAGGGAGCGTATGGACCGGGGAGCTGTTTTTT.

Only one count was recorded for this clone. The J gene is TRBJ2-1, the V gene TRBV19; 10 bases are a match to TRBD1. The V gene's germline CDR1 is LNHDA and CDR2 SQIVND (reference sequence). The CDR3 totals 15 residues. V gave up 6 bases and J gave up 8 bases; unmatched junction bases: 10. The CDR3 DNA reads as TGTGCCAGTAGGATGTGGGACAGGGGTTTCGATGAGCAGTTCTTC. Translated, it gives CASRMWDRGFDEQFF.

The chain has TRBV9 and TRBJ1-3, with D possibly being TRBD1 (5 bases). Trimming stripped 5 bases from V and 0 bases from J, with 15 bases between. The CDR3 has 16 residues. CDR1 SGDLS and CDR2 YYNGEE come from the germline V gene. The CDR3 region is CASSESGGASGNTIYF. CDR3 in DNA: TGTGCCAGCAGTGAGAGTGGAGGGGCCTCTGGAAACACCATATATTTT.

The chain has TRBV28 and TRBJ2-2, with D perhaps given as TRBD1 or TRBD2 (5 bases each). Per the germline V gene, CDR1 is MDHEN and CDR2 is SYDVKM. Trimming removed 6 bases at V and 1 base at J, with 21 bases between. This CDR3 is built from 18 residues. CDR3 residues: CASSTMIWGTVNTGELFF. The CDR3 DNA is TGTGCCAGCAGCACGATGATTTGGGGGACGGTGAACACCGGGGAGCTGTTTTTT.

This clone came up once. The chain combines TRBV7-9 with TRBJ2-5; 13 nucleotides agree with TRBD2. V shed 5 bases and J 0 bases; nucleotides not matched to a gene: 3. The germline gives CDR1 SEHNR, CDR2 FQNEAQ (reference sequence). The CDR3 is 16 amino acids. CDR3: CASSPGTSGDQETQYF. CDR3 bases: TGTGCCAGCAGCCCCGGGACTAGCGGGGACCAAGAGACCCAGTACTTC.

The table lists this clone with a few counts. This rearrangement joins TRBV5-6 to TRBJ1-1; no clear D gene. V dropped 4 bases and J dropped 1 base, with 11 bases sitting between them. CDR3 length: 14 amino acids. Germline assignment: CDR1 SGHDT and CDR2 YYEEEE. CDR3 DNA: TGTGCCAGCAGCCTACCCGGGGAGAACACTGAAGCTTTCTTT. This sequence encodes CASSLPGENTEAFF.

This chain connects TRBV7-9 to TRBJ2-1, with 8 positions matching TRBD2. The CDR3 has 18 amino acids. CDR1 SEHNR and CDR2 FQNEAQ come from the germline V gene (reference sequence). The junction had 16 bases not matched to a gene; V was cut back by 4 bases and J by 5 bases. CDR3 protein: CASSSSSGSRIGDNEQFF. The CDR3 DNA is TGTGCCAGCAGCTCGTCTAGCGGGTCCAGGATTGGGGACAATGAGCAGTTCTTC.

The genes are TRBV6-5 and TRBJ1-1; 8 positions agree with TRBD1. CDR3 length equals 13 residues. Germline CDR1 and CDR2: MNHEY and SVGAGI. The junction had 2 bases not matched to a gene; V was cut back by 5 bases and J by 3 bases. DNA for the CDR3: TGTGCCAGCAGTAAGACAGGGGACACTGAAGCTTTCTTT. It yields the protein CASSKTGDTEAFF.

The chain combines TRBV5-4 with TRBJ2-5; 9 bases fit TRBD1. CDR3 length equals 15 residues. CDR1 SGHNT and CDR2 YYREEE come from the germline V gene (reference sequence). With 4 bases clipped from V and 4 bases from J, the junction kept 8 bases outside the gene matches. CDR3 in amino acids: CASSVLQGAGETQYF. CDR3 in DNA: TGTGCCAGCAGCGTTCTACAGGGGGCGGGAGAGACCCAGTACTTC.

The rearrangement joins TRBV29-1 to TRBJ2-7; tentatively, D is TRBD2 (5 bases). The germline V and J ends were trimmed by 2 bases and 3 bases, with 11 bases remaining between them. This CDR3 region has 13 residues. Germline CDR1 is SQVTM and CDR2 is ANQGSEA. CDR3 coding DNA: TGCAGCGTTGAATTGGCGGGTTTCTACGAGCAGTACTTC. Protein sequence: CSVELAGFYEQYF.

The chain carries TRBV14 and TRBJ1-1; tentatively, D is TRBD1 (5 bases). The CDR3 runs 17 residues. Germline V gene data show CDR1 as SGHDN and CDR2 as FVKESK. Trimming removed 3 bases from V and 11 bases from J, with 28 bases in between. In DNA, the CDR3 is TGTGCCAGCAGCCAGTCGCCGGGACGGCGGGGCCGGCGAGGGGCTTTCTTT. Amino acids: CASSQSPGRRGRRGAFF.